These T cell receptor beta chains were read from a single sample in a study of blood T cell repertoires in COVID-19. TCRdb's table, derived via immunoSEQ multiplex PCR, lists solely in-frame clones and lacks some. The table has approximately 290,000 clones, 80% to 95% seen once. The source material was peripheral blood. The receptors were gathered from a woman in her twenties or thirties with COVID-19, enrolled during active disease. Each CDR3 is given with its conserved first and last residue. Fields, in order: D gene, J gene, clone size, V gene, CDR3 protein, CDR3 DNA. The D gene is left open where the match is weak. The listing skips clone size in some rows; elsewhere it reads once, few, many or a size class.

TRBD1 | TRBJ1-6 | . | TRBV5-4 | CASSQGAQNSPLHF | TGTGCCAGCAGCCAGGGGGCACAGAATTCACCCCTCCACTTT
TRBD1 | TRBJ2-1 | . | TRBV7-9 | CASSSYSGTAPYNEQFF | TGTGCCAGCAGCTCGTACTCCGGGACAGCCCCCTACAATGAGCAGTTCTTC
TRBD1 | TRBJ1-2 | . | TRBV29-1 | CSVASGQGTNYGYTF | TGCAGCGTTGCTAGTGGACAGGGGACAAACTATGGCTACACCTTC
TRBD2 | TRBJ2-7 | . | TRBV7-2 | CASTLLAGGPHEQYF | TGTGCCAGCACCTTACTAGCGGGAGGGCCCCACGAGCAGTACTTC
. | TRBJ1-4 | . | TRBV3-1/TRBV3-2 | CARPGQPNEKLFF | TGTGCCAGACCGGGACAACCGAATGAAAAACTGTTTTTT
TRBD1 | TRBJ2-3 | . | TRBV19 | CASSDRVRTDTQYF | TGTGCCAGTAGTGACAGGGTTAGAACAGATACGCAGTATTTT
. | TRBJ1-3 | . | TRBV7-2 | CASSPDTSGNTIYF | TGTGCCAGCAGCCCGGACACCTCTGGAAACACCATATATTTT
TRBD1 | TRBJ1-2 | . | TRBV29-1 | CSVDRSGQGVGYTF | TGCAGCGTTGACCGCTCGGGACAGGGGGTTGGCTACACCTTC
TRBD1 | TRBJ1-5 | . | TRBV28 | CASSLQGGSNQPQHF | TGTGCCAGCAGTCTACAGGGGGGAAGCAATCAGCCCCAGCATTTT
TRBD1 | TRBJ1-5 | . | TRBV27 | CASSLDRGNQPQHF | TGTGCCAGCAGCTTGGACAGGGGCAATCAGCCCCAGCATTTT
TRBD1 | TRBJ1-1 | . | TRBV5-1 | CASSWGTGSTEAFF | TGCGCCAGCAGCTGGGGGACAGGGAGCACTGAAGCTTTCTTT
. | TRBJ2-7 | once | TRBV7-6 | CASSPTGFLSPNYEQYF | TGTGCCAGCAGCCCCACTGGTTTCCTCTCCCCAAACTACGAGCAGTACTTC
. | TRBJ2-3 | . | TRBV5-1 | CASSLGTTINTDTQYF | TGCGCCAGCAGCTTGGGGACAACCATAAACACAGATACGCAGTATTTT
TRBD2 | TRBJ2-7 | . | TRBV5-1 | CASSQGTNEQYF | TGCGCCAGCAGCCAAGGGACTAACGAGCAGTACTTC
. | TRBJ1-1 | . | TRBV9 | CASSVAGGLNTEAFF | TGTGCCAGCAGCGTAGCCGGGGGACTGAACACTGAAGCTTTCTTT
. | TRBJ1-1 | . | TRBV3-1/TRBV3-2 | CASSHIPGQNTEAFF | TGTGCCAGCAGCCATATCCCCGGTCAGAACACTGAAGCTTTCTTT
TRBD2 | TRBJ2-2 | . | TRBV11-2 | CASSLVGLRTRGTGELFF | TGTGCCAGCAGCTTAGTGGGTTTGCGGACTAGAGGGACCGGGGAGCTGTTTTTT
. | TRBJ2-1 | . | TRBV19 | CASSKGDLSYNEQFF | TGTGCCAGTAGTAAGGGAGACCTCTCCTACAATGAGCAGTTCTTC
TRBD1 | TRBJ1-2 | . | TRBV12-5 | CASGRDRADGYTF | TGTGCTAGTGGACGTGACAGGGCAGATGGCTACACCTTC
TRBD2 | TRBJ2-7 | . | TRBV27 | CASRFGTSDSYEQYF | TGTGCCAGCAGATTTGGGACTAGCGACTCCTACGAGCAGTACTTC
. | TRBJ2-7 | . | TRBV11-2 | CASSSGAFPYEQYF | TGTGCCAGCAGCTCCGGAGCCTTCCCCTACGAGCAGTACTTC
. | TRBJ2-1 | . | TRBV24-1 | CATSDREAYSYNEQFF | TGTGCCACCAGTGACCGAGAAGCCTACAGCTACAATGAGCAGTTCTTC
. | TRBJ1-1 | . | TRBV6-1 | CASSEFGQINTEAFF | TGTGCCAGCAGTGAATTTGGTCAGATAAACACTGAAGCTTTCTTT
TRBD1 | TRBJ1-6 | . | TRBV30 | CAKRTGWNSPLHF | TGTGCCAAACGGACAGGTTGGAATTCACCCCTCCACTTT
. | TRBJ1-1 | . | TRBV5-4 | CASSWGPQGLNTEAFF | TGTGCCAGCAGCTGGGGTCCCCAGGGTTTAAACACTGAAGCTTTCTTT
. | TRBJ1-1 | . | TRBV12-5 | CASGLANADTEAFF | TGTGCTAGTGGTTTAGCCAACGCGGACACTGAAGCTTTCTTT
TRBD1 | TRBJ1-4 | . | TRBV5-1 | CASSLSGTVREKLFF | TGCGCCAGCAGCTTGTCCGGGACAGTCCGGGAAAAACTGTTTTTT
. | TRBJ1-5 | . | TRBV12-3/TRBV12-4 | CASSLPNQPQHF | TGTGCCAGCAGTTTACCTAATCAGCCCCAGCATTTT
TRBD1 | TRBJ1-1 | . | TRBV19 | CASSAYRGGSEAFF | TGTGCCAGTAGTGCTTACAGGGGTGGCTCCGAAGCTTTCTTT
. | TRBJ2-2 | . | TRBV28 | CASSPTGENTGELFF | TGTGCCAGCAGTCCGACGGGGGAGAACACCGGGGAGCTGTTTTTT
TRBD2 | TRBJ2-1 | . | TRBV27 | CASSLRWGGDEQFF | TGTGCCAGCAGTTTAAGGTGGGGAGGGGATGAGCAGTTCTTC
TRBD1 | TRBJ2-5 | . | TRBV29-1 | CSGQTGGETQYF | TGCAGCGGACAGACAGGGGGTGAGACCCAGTACTTC
TRBD1 | TRBJ2-7 | . | TRBV2 | CASSKDRGDYEQYF | TGTGCCAGCAGTAAGGACAGGGGGGATTACGAGCAGTACTTC
. | TRBJ2-5 | . | TRBV3-1/TRBV3-2 | CASSHRASGGGGTQYF | TGTGCCAGCAGCCACCGGGCTAGCGGAGGGGGGGGGACCCAGTACTTC
TRBD2 | TRBJ2-2 | . | TRBV7-9 | CAFPRLAGVNGELFF | TGTGCCTTTCCGCGACTAGCGGGAGTTAACGGGGAGCTGTTTTTT
. | TRBJ1-2 | . | TRBV6-6 | CASLNWDTPNYGYTF | TGTGCCAGCCTCAACTGGGACACTCCTAACTATGGCTACACCTTC
. | TRBJ1-2 | . | TRBV7-9 | CASSLGGLNYGYTF | TGTGCCAGCAGCTTAGGGGGCCTTAACTATGGCTACACCTTC
TRBD1 | TRBJ2-6 | once | TRBV19 | CAAGQGWGPGANVLTF | TGTGCCGCTGGACAGGGGTGGGGTCCTGGGGCCAACGTCCTGACTTTC
TRBD1 | TRBJ1-2 | . | TRBV2 | CASRGQVHGYTF | TGTGCCAGCAGGGGACAGGTTCATGGCTACACCTTC
TRBD2 | TRBJ2-7 | . | TRBV2 | CASSDRLAVQYF | TGTGCCAGCAGTGACCGACTAGCAGTGCAGTACTTC
TRBD1 | TRBJ1-6 | . | TRBV27 | CASRKTGEASPLHF | TGTGCCAGCAGAAAGACAGGGGAAGCATCACCCCTCCACTTT
. | TRBJ1-6 | . | TRBV2 | CASINARDSPLHF | TGTGCCAGCATAAACGCGCGGGATTCACCCCTCCACTTT
TRBD1 | TRBJ1-5 | . | TRBV10-2 | CASSPGQGGNQPQHF | TGCGCCAGCAGCCCGGGACAGGGAGGCAATCAGCCCCAGCATTTT
TRBD2 | TRBJ2-3 | . | TRBV2 | CAQIKTSGRYTDTQYF | TGTGCCCAAATTAAGACTAGCGGGAGATACACAGATACGCAGTATTTT
. | TRBJ1-2 | . | TRBV15 | CATSRDRLYANYGYTF | TGTGCCACCAGCAGAGATAGACTCTACGCTAACTATGGCTACACCTTC
TRBD1 | TRBJ2-5 | . | TRBV4-1 | CASSQADRGTQETQYF | TGCGCCAGCAGCCAAGCTGACAGGGGAACCCAAGAGACCCAGTACTTC
TRBD1 | TRBJ2-2 | once | TRBV2 | CASSPWTGATGELFF | TGTGCCAGCAGCCCCTGGACAGGGGCCACCGGGGAGCTGTTTTTT